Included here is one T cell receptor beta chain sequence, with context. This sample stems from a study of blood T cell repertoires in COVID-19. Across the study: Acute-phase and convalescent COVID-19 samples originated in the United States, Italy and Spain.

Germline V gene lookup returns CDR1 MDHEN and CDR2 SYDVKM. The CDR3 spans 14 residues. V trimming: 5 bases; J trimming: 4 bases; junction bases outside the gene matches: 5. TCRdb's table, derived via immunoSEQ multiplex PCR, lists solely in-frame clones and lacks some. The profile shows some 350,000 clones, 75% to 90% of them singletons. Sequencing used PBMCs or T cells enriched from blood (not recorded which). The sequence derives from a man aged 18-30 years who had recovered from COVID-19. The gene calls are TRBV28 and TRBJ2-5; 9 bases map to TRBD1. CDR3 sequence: CASSEGQGRETQYF. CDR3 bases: TGTGCCAGCAGTGAGGGACAGGGTAGAGAGACCCAGTACTTC.